This T cell receptor beta chain was sequenced for a study of blood T cell repertoires in COVID-19 (dated by TCRdb to about 2020). Context from the whole study: Samples from collaborators originated in the United States, Italy and Spain and spanned both the acute and convalescent phases of COVID-19. The repertoires were made available in a free public database intended to serve as a resource for research on the immune response to SARS-CoV-2. Samples were obtained from the ongoing ImmuneRACE study (first 160 participants) and from approximately 1,200 subjects provided by 6 global collaborators. The sample metadata nearly always contained a de-identified subject ID, COVID-19 status, age in years and sex. The prospective study material was composed of cDNA or gDNA derived from T cells, B-cell-depleted T cells, or PBMCs. Deeply sampled blood TCRbeta repertoires from subjects exposed to, actively infected with, or recovered from COVID-19 were included in the dataset. Where available, HLA class I and class II types were obtained from metadata supplied by the sample provider rather than from assay-based typing. The paper's findings and limits, for the study overall: How much clinical and demographic metadata was included differed by source and by participant, and the metadata was provided uncurated.

Cut back by 7 bases and 2 bases, the V and J ends lie 9 bases apart. From cysteine to phenylalanine, the CDR3 is 12 amino acids long. CDR3 DNA is the only sequence kept; it has 36 bases, read in frame from the first base. Sequences MNHNY (CDR1) and SVGAGI (CDR2) are obtained from the germline V gene (reference sequence). TCRbeta CDR3 regions were amplified from genomic DNA using the immunoSEQ Assay, a bias-controlled multiplex PCR. Under the source paper's analysis protocol: Nucleated cell counts per sample were estimated from amplification of reference gene primers within the assay. Sequence reads were collapsed and filtered to measure the absolute abundance of every unique TCRbeta CDR3 rearrangement. For each sample, productive Simpson clonality was calculated as the square root of Simpson's diversity index across productive rearrangements. The clones in this table, taken by TCRdb from immuneACCESS, are in-frame only. Not every clone is retained; where verified, under half of the shortfall comes from an unresolved V gene, and the cause of the rest is unknown. Clonal size and the V and J genes are those of that table, whereas D and trimming came from the DNA. Here the sample has just over 250,000 clones; about 85% occur a single time. The ten top clones hold 3.5% to 4.5% of the sample.

Samples from volunteer blood donors who had recovered from COVID-19 were contributed by a second Seattle source. Each collaborating institution followed its own protocols to collect whole blood in K2EDTA tubes. For TCRbeta analysis, collaborator samples were shipped as frozen whole blood, as isolated PBMCs, or as DNA extracted from either sample type. A note on this clone: What this receptor recognizes is not known. There are no base qualities to consult, and no much larger clone falls within one base.

Sequenced: peripheral blood. Here the chain combines TRBV6-6 and TRBJ2-7; 5 matching bases give a weak D call of TRBD2. The TCR comes from a man aged 55 to 69 who had recovered from COVID-19. The CDR3 sequence is CASKEDPYEQYF. The nucleotide sequence is given as TGTGCCAGCAAGGAGGACCCCTACGAGCAGTACTTC.